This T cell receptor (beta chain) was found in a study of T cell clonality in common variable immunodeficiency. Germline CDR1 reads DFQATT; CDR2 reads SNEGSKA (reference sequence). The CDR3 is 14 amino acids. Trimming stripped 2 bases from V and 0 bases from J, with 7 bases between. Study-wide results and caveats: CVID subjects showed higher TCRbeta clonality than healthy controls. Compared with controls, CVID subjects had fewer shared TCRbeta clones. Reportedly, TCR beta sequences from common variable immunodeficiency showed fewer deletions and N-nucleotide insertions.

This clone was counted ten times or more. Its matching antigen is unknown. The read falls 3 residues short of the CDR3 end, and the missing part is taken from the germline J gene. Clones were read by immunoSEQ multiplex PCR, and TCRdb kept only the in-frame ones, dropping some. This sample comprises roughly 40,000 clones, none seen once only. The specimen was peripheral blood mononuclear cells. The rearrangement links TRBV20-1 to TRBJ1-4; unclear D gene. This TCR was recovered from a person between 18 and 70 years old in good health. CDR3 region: CSARTSTTNEKLFF. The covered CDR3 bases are TGCAGTGCTAGAACATCAACAACTAATGAAAAA.